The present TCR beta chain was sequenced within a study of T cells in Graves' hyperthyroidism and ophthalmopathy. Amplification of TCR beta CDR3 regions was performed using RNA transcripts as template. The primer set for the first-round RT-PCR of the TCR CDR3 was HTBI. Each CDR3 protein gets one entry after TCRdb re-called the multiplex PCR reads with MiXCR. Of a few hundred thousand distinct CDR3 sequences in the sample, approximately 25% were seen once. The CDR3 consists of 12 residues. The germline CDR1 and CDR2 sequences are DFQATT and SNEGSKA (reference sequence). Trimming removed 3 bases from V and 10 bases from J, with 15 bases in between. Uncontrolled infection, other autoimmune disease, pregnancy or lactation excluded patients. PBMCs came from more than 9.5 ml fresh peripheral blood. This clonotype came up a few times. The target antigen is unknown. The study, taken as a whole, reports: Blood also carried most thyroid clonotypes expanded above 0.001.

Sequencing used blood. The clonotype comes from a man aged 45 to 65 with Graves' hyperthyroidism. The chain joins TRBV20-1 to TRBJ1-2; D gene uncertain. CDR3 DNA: TGCAGTGCTAGGGGTCGAGGAGGGTACTACACCTTC. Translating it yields CSARGRGGYYTF.